This T cell receptor beta chain is drawn from a study of Ad26.COV2.S vaccination and SARS-CoV-2 variants. Study-wide context: Of the COV1001 trial arms, the Ad26.COV2.S arm included the donor. Intramuscular Ad26.COV2.S doses were given once or twice, 56 days apart.

A note on this clone: Its antigen is currently unknown.

Study-level results: Placebo recipients and vaccine recipients were similar in non-spike TCR breadth. CD8+ and CD4+ T cells specific for spike reportedly responded with substantial breadth after vaccination.

The germline V gene has CDR1 SGHTA and CDR2 FQGTGA. This CDR3 spans 14 amino acids. V was clipped by 5 bases and J by 5 bases, with 12 bases between them. Only in-frame clones appear in the TCRdb table, and some are missing; sequencing was by immunoSEQ multiplex PCR. The sample lists more than 300,000 clones, about 87% occurring once. Treatment meaning: 19 received Ad26.COV2.S at low or high dose, single or two shots; roughly five received placebo; per-sample allocation not given. Samples analyzed were those drawn on day 63 after the first vaccine or placebo injection. This TCR derives from a person aged 18-65 years who received the Ad26.COV2.S COVID-19 vaccine or a placebo. The sequencing used peripheral blood, collected in a trial of Ad26.COV2.S vaccine versus placebo. The chain combines TRBV7-3 with TRBJ2-2; tentatively, D is TRBD1 (5 bases). The CDR3 is CASSPPTDTGELFF. CDR3 nucleotide sequence: TGTGCCAGCAGCCCGCCGACAGATACCGGGGAGCTGTTTTTT.